The 22 T cell receptor beta chains below come from one sample, sequenced in a study of blood T cell repertoires in COVID-19. The assay was immunoSEQ multiplex PCR, and TCRdb's table has in-frame clones only and misses some. The table records 65,000 to 75,000 clones, about 81% of them present only once. The sequenced material came from peripheral blood. All receptors derive from an elderly man with acute or convalescent COVID-19.

J is TRBJ2-5 and V is TRBV4-2; TRBD2 matches at 7 bases. This CDR3 has 16 amino acids. The V and J ends lost 2 bases and 5 bases, in that order; junction bases with no gene match: 11. From germline, CDR1 is LGHNA and CDR2 YNFKEQ. The CDR3 nucleotides are TGTGCCAGCAGCCAACTTTCGGGGGGAGGAAGGGAGACCCAGTACTTC. Amino acid sequence: CASSQLSGGGRETQYF.

The chain couples TRBV11-2 to TRBJ2-1; TRBD2 agrees at 8 bases. The CDR3 runs 15 residues. Germline CDR1 is SGHAT and CDR2 is FQNNGV. Trimming at V came to 6 bases and at J to 5 bases, leaving 9 bases not matched to a gene. The CDR3 DNA sequence: TGTGCCAGCAGTATTAGCGGGAATTTTAACAATGAGCAGTTCTTC. It encodes CASSISGNFNNEQFF.

V and J are TRBV6-6 and TRBJ2-1; D is unclear. The germline CDR1 and CDR2 sequences are MNHNY and SVGAGI (reference sequence). The CDR3 length is 17 residues. Trimming removed 5 bases from V and 4 bases from J, with 21 bases in between. CDR3 residues: CASSPPRLGTTYNEQFF. CDR3 nucleotides: TGTGCCAGCAGTCCCCCTCGTTTGGGCACAACTTACAATGAGCAGTTCTTC.

DNA for the CDR3: TGTGCCGACTCCGGAGGATATGGAAACACCATATATTTT. The encoded protein is CADSGGYGNTIYF. The chain combines TRBV7-2 with TRBJ1-3; no definite D call. The CDR3 is made up of 13 amino acids. Trimming cost V 11 bases and J 3 bases, with 14 bases left between them. Germline V gives CDR1 SGHTA, CDR2 FQGNSA.

This chain links TRBV6-2 or TRBV6-3 with TRBJ1-5, with 7 bases identical to TRBD1. The germline CDR1 and CDR2 sequences are MNHEY and SVGEGT. There are 15 residues in the CDR3. Trimming cost V 6 bases and J 4 bases; bases outside gene matches: 9. This CDR3 is CASSLAGTANQPQHF. CDR3 coding DNA: TGTGCCAGCAGCCTGGCCGGGACAGCTAATCAGCCCCAGCATTTT.

This clone was detected only once. The J gene is TRBJ2-7, the V gene TRBV6-2 or TRBV6-3; 7 bases map to TRBD2. V was clipped by 2 bases and J by 3 bases; unmatched bases: 7. The CDR3 spans 15 residues. Germline V gene lookup returns CDR1 MNHEY and CDR2 SVGEGT. CDR3 sequence reads: CASSYGGDGLYEQYF. The CDR3 bases are TGTGCCAGCAGTTACGGGGGGGACGGACTCTACGAGCAGTACTTC.

V usage is TRBV7-9 and J usage is TRBJ1-1; TRBD1 agrees at 8 bases. CDR1 and CDR2 from the germline V gene are SEHNR and FQNEAQ (reference sequence). J gave up 6 bases and V 0 bases, and 0 bases lay outside the gene matches. The CDR3 runs to 13 residues. CDR3 amino acids: CASSLATGAEAFF. In DNA form, the CDR3 reads TGTGCCAGCAGCTTAGCGACAGGGGCTGAAGCTTTCTTT.

The V call is TRBV10-3, the J call TRBJ1-1; no reliable D call. Germline loops: CDR1 ENHRY, CDR2 SYGVKD. The V end was cut by 0 bases, the J end by 6 bases, with 11 bases between. The CDR3 has 14 residues. The CDR3 sequence is CAISESLKAAEAFF. In nucleotides, the CDR3 is TGTGCCATCAGTGAGTCTCTTAAGGCGGCTGAAGCTTTCTTT.

The rearrangement links TRBV7-3 to TRBJ1-6; the D gene is possibly TRBD1 (6 bases). Germline-derived CDR1 and CDR2 are SGHTA and FQGTGA. Trimming removed 5 bases at V and 13 bases at J, with 18 bases between. This CDR3 spans 14 amino acids. Here the CDR3 DNA reads TGTGCCAGCAGCCAGCAGGCGGGGGCAGCGCCCCTCCACTTT. Translated, it gives CASSQQAGAAPLHF.

This clone turned up a few times. V gene TRBV4-3 combines with J gene TRBJ2-1, with D possibly TRBD2 on 5 matching bases. This CDR3 region has 16 residues. The germline V and J ends were trimmed by 2 bases and 8 bases, with 19 bases remaining between them. Germline assignment: CDR1 LGHNA and CDR2 YSLEER. CDR3 sequence (DNA): TGCGCCAGCAGCCAATGGACTGGGGTTTTAATCGATGAGCAGTTCTTC. Translating gives CASSQWTGVLIDEQFF.

This clone appeared a few times. The chain employs TRBV6-5 and TRBJ2-2; D is undetermined. Germline V gene sequence: CDR1 MNHEY, CDR2 SVGAGI. Trimming cost V 3 bases and J 5 bases, with 10 bases left between them. This CDR3 comprises 14 residues. This CDR3 reads CASSYSFRTGELFF. The CDR3 nucleotides read TGTGCCAGCAGTTATTCTTTCAGGACCGGGGAGCTGTTTTTT.

V and J are TRBV5-1 and TRBJ1-1; 9 bases map to TRBD1. Unmatched junction bases numbered 8, after V lost 4 bases and J lost 1 base. The CDR3 covers 16 residues. Germline CDR1 is SGHRS and CDR2 is YFSETQ. Here the CDR3 reads CASSRSPGQGNTEAFF. DNA of the CDR3: TGCGCCAGCAGCCGCAGTCCGGGACAGGGGAACACTGAAGCTTTCTTT.

The V gene is TRBV9, the J gene TRBJ1-1; no firm D call. The CDR3 is 13 amino acids. Trimming pared 0 bases from V and 5 bases from J, leaving 8 bases between. Germline values: CDR1 SGDLS, CDR2 YYNGEE. Written as DNA, the CDR3 is TGTGCCAGCAGCGTAGAAGGAGAGACTGAAGCTTTCTTT. Its translation is CASSVEGETEAFF. Filled out from reference TRBV9 and TRBJ1-1, the complete variable domain reads DSGVTQTPKHLITATGQRVTLRCSPRSGDLSVYWYQQSLDQGLQFLIQYYNGEERAKGNILERFSAQQFPDLHSELNLSSLELGDSALYFCASSVEGETEAFFGQGTRLTVV.

V and J are TRBV27 and TRBJ2-7, with D maybe TRBD1 (5 bases). V lost 3 bases and J lost 0, with 21 bases in between. Germline V gene lookup returns CDR1 MNHEY and CDR2 SMNVEV (reference sequence). The CDR3 runs 18 residues. DNA of the CDR3: TGTGCCAGCAGTTTGCCCCCCCAGGGAACCTTGTCCTCCTACGAGCAGTACTTC. Residues: CASSLPPQGTLSSYEQYF.

This chain connects TRBV5-5 to TRBJ2-7, with 7 bases fitting TRBD2. V was pared by 2 bases and J by 3 bases, with 17 bases of the junction left unmatched. The CDR3 sequence is 18 residues long. Germline lookup yields CDR1 SGHKS and CDR2 YYEKEE (reference sequence). Here the CDR3 DNA reads TGTGCCAGCAGCTTTTGGACTTCGCGGGAGTTGTTCGTCTACGAGCAGTACTTC. Encoded protein: CASSFWTSRELFVYEQYF. Full variable domain (outside the CDR3, taken from reference TRBV5-5 and TRBJ2-7): DAGVTQSPTHLIKTRGQQVTLRCSPISGHKSVSWYQQVLGQGPQFIFQYYEKEERGRGNFPDRFSARQFPNYSSELNVNALLLGDSALYLCASSFWTSRELFVYEQYFGPGTRLTVT.

This sequence joins TRBV5-6 and TRBJ1-2, with no clear D. The V end lost 0 bases, the J end lost 5 bases, and 5 bases lay between the germline ends. CDR1 is SGHDT and CDR2 is YYEEEE in the germline V gene. CDR3 size: 12 residues. CDR3 loop: CASSLGGYGYTF. DNA for the CDR3: TGTGCCAGCAGCTTGGGAGGGTATGGCTACACCTTC.

This rearrangement joins TRBV2 to TRBJ2-1; TRBD2 matches 15 bases. In germline, CDR1 is SNHLY, CDR2 FYNNEI. The J segment lost 7 bases and the V segment lost 9 bases, leaving 1 base of the junction unmatched. The CDR3 is made up of 13 amino acids. The CDR3 here is CASGTSGGNEQFF. The DNA of the CDR3 is TGTGCCAGTGGGACTAGCGGGGGGAATGAGCAGTTCTTC.

The rearrangement links TRBV10-3 to TRBJ2-3, with 16 positions matching TRBD2. The V gene end was trimmed by 10 bases and the J gene end by 7 bases; junction bases not matched to a gene: 8. Germline V CDR1 and CDR2: ENHRY, SYGVKD. CDR3 length: 15 residues. CDR3 DNA sequence: TGTGCCACGGGACTAGCGGGAGGGCCTTCAAATACGCAGTATTTT. It encodes CATGLAGGPSNTQYF.

This clone was seen a handful of times. The chain is built from TRBV16 and TRBJ1-2; TRBD1 matches 9 bases. The CDR3 loop spans 17 amino acids. Losses at the gene ends were 0 bases for V and 6 bases for J; bases not matched to a gene: 11. CDR1 KGHSY and CDR2 FQNENV come from the germline V gene. CDR3 sequence: CASSQSGMDRGFDGYTF. CDR3 in DNA: TGTGCCAGCAGCCAATCCGGCATGGACAGGGGTTTCGATGGCTACACCTTC.

V gene TRBV19 combines with J gene TRBJ1-3, with TRBD1 matching 7 bases. This CDR3 has 14 amino acids. V lost 8 bases to trimming and J lost 4 bases; unmatched junction nucleotides: 8. Germline CDR1 and CDR2: LNHDA and SQIVND (reference sequence). The CDR3 is CASVGRGSGNTIYF. The CDR3 DNA reads TGTGCCAGTGTTGGCAGGGGGTCAGGAAACACCATATATTTT.

This clone was detected a few times. This sequence joins TRBV2 and TRBJ2-4, with D perhaps TRBD1 (5 bases). Germline CDR1 is SNHLY and CDR2 is FYNNEI. This CDR3 comprises 15 residues. Trimming stripped 5 bases from V and 1 base from J, with 12 bases between. The CDR3 spells CASSSQGGAKNIQYF. The CDR3 DNA follows: TGTGCCAGCAGTTCTCAGGGCGGTGCCAAAAACATTCAGTACTTC.

This chain links TRBV19 with TRBJ2-7, with a tentative D call TRBD2 (5 bases). Trimming shortened V by 6 bases and J by 0 bases, and 12 bases separated the two germline ends. From germline, CDR1 is LNHDA and CDR2 SQIVND (reference sequence). This CDR3 has 14 amino acids. Here the CDR3 DNA reads TGTGCCAGTAGCCTGGACTTTAACTCCTACGAGCAGTACTTC. Translating gives CASSLDFNSYEQYF.